The source of this TCR beta chain is a study of response to subunit inactivated influenza vaccine. Findings and caveats of the study: Authors suggested that a seasonal influenza vaccination recruits few new T cells each time.

This clonotype was seen only a few times. Its antigen is unknown. With V trimmed by 4 bases and J by 7 bases, 13 bases remained unmatched. This CDR3 comprises 15 residues. Germline V lookup: CDR1 SGHRS, CDR2 YFSETQ. In TCRdb, the RT-PCR reads were re-called with MiXCR into one record per CDR3 protein. The sample lists 500,000 to 550,000 distinct CDR3 sequences, roughly 7.6% occurring once. This receptor was identified in a man between 45 and 75 years old who received an inactivated influenza vaccine. This chain connects TRBV5-1 to TRBJ2-5, with 7 nucleotides matching TRBD1. This specimen was PBMCs from blood, taken about 23 months after vaccination. The DNA of the CDR3 is TGCGCCAGCAGCCTTCAACAGACAGGGAAAGGGACCCAGTACTTC. Translated, it gives CASSLQQTGKGTQYF.